Shown below are 32 T cell receptor beta chains from a single sample sequenced in a study of vaccination effects on CD4 cells after COVID-19. Measured with immunoSEQ multiplex PCR; TCRdb has only the in-frame clones, and not every one. Counted here are about 24,000 clones, around 70% occurring once; the ten biggest clones make up 6.5% to 8%. Antigen-specific CD4+ T cells were expanded (with viral peptide pools) by the ViraFEST assay ahead of sequencing. CD4+ T cell isolation took place after more than eight days of culture. Two doses of either BNT162b2 or mRNA-1273 were given to each participant. The antigens of these receptors remain unknown. The input for sequencing was CD4+ T cells from PBMCs cultured with SARS-CoV-2 spike peptides, taken after COVID-19 vaccination. Receptors were obtained from a human donor who received a COVID-19 vaccine.

The chain links TRBV7-4 to TRBJ2-5, with 8 bases fitting TRBD2. With 5 bases clipped from V and 5 bases from J, the junction kept 13 bases outside the gene matches. CDR3 size: 16 residues. Germline CDR1 and CDR2: SGHVT and SQSDAQ. The CDR3 reads CASSPLPGGVAETQYF. DNA for the CDR3: TGTGCCAGCAGCCCTCTTCCCGGGGGGGTTGCCGAGACCCAGTACTTC.

The V and J genes are TRBV5-4 and TRBJ2-3; 8 nucleotides align to TRBD2. The CDR3 has 16 amino acids. V gave up 2 bases and J gave up 5 bases; unmatched junction bases: 10. Germline V gene data show CDR1 as SGHNT and CDR2 as YYREEE (reference sequence). The CDR3 DNA follows: TGTGCCAGCAGCTTCAAACGGGAGGGGCCAGTAGATACGCAGTATTTT. It encodes CASSFKREGPVDTQYF.

V gene TRBV29-1 combines with J gene TRBJ1-1; D is uncertain. The germline V gene has CDR1 SQVTM and CDR2 ANQGSEA. Deletions cut 4 bases from V and 1 base from J, with 10 bases between. The CDR3 has 13 amino acids. For the CDR3, the DNA is TGCAGCGTTGGCCCCCAAGGGAACACTGAAGCTTTCTTT. Protein sequence: CSVGPQGNTEAFF. The variable domain in full, completed from reference TRBV29-1 and TRBJ1-1, reads SAVISQKPSRDICQRGTSLTIQCQVDSQVTMMFWYRQQPGQSLTLIATANQGSEATYESGFVIDKFPISRPNLTFSTLTVSNMSPEDSSIYLCSVGPQGNTEAFFGQGTRLTVV.

This rearrangement joins TRBV3-1 (or the pseudogene TRBV3-2) to TRBJ2-1; tentative D call: TRBD1 (5 bases). This CDR3 is built from 13 residues. Trimming removed 2 bases from V and 13 bases from J, with 15 bases in between. Germline V gene sequence: CDR1 LGHDT, CDR2 YNNKEL (reference sequence). This chain's CDR3 is CASSQNVFDSQFF. The DNA of the CDR3 is TGTGCCAGCAGCCAAAATGTGTTCGACAGTCAGTTCTTC.

V usage is TRBV5-4 and J usage is TRBJ2-1; TRBD2 is a possible D gene (6 bases). Germline loops: CDR1 SGHNT, CDR2 YYREEE (reference sequence). This CDR3 comprises 18 residues. Deletions cut 7 bases from V and 0 bases from J, with 23 bases between. The CDR3 DNA reads as TGTGCCAGCTTACCGGGCGGAGGGAGAATTAGCTCCTACAATGAGCAGTTCTTC. Its translation: CASLPGGGRISSYNEQFF.

The V gene is TRBV6-5, the J gene TRBJ2-1; D is undetermined. The germline CDR1 and CDR2 sequences are MNHEY and SVGAGI. V was trimmed by 8 bases and J by 4 bases, leaving 15 bases between them. The CDR3 runs to 14 residues. The CDR3 DNA reads as TGTGCCAGCGGCCGGACCGAGTGGTACAATGAGCAGTTCTTC. It is translated as CASGRTEWYNEQFF.

The chain has TRBV15 and TRBJ2-7, with D perhaps TRBD1 or TRBD2 (7 bases each). V lost 4 bases and J 12 bases, leaving 16 bases between the germline ends. The CDR3 contains 12 residues. Germline V gives CDR1 LNHNV, CDR2 YYDKDF (reference sequence). CDR3 protein: CATSTQGGKGYF. CDR3 DNA sequence: TGTGCCACCAGCACGCAGGGGGGGAAAGGGTACTTC. Full variable domain (rest looked up from reference TRBV15 and TRBJ2-7): DAMVIQNPRYQVTQFGKPVTLSCSQTLNHNVMYWYQQKSSQAPKLLFHYYDKDFNNEADTPDNFQSRRPNTSFCFLDIRSPGLGDTAMYLCATSTQGGKGYFGPGTRLTVT.

This chain connects TRBV6-5 to TRBJ2-4; possibly TRBD2 for D (6 bases). V dropped 2 bases and J dropped 9 bases, with 14 bases sitting between them. CDR1 and CDR2 from the germline V gene are MNHEY and SVGAGI. This CDR3 region has 14 residues. The CDR3 reads CASSYEGRGGIQYF. CDR3 DNA: TGTGCCAGCAGTTACGAGGGAAGGGGAGGCATTCAGTACTTC.

V is TRBV11-2 and J is TRBJ2-7, with D unclear. This CDR3 spans 14 amino acids. Germline CDR1 reads SGHAT; CDR2 reads FQNNGV. V was pared by 5 bases and J by 2 bases, with 13 bases between. The CDR3 protein is CASSPQFPPYEQYF. In nucleotides, the CDR3 is TGTGCCAGCAGCCCACAGTTTCCCCCCTACGAGCAGTACTTC.

This clone was observed a few times. This chain links TRBV6-5 with TRBJ1-1, with a possible D match to TRBD1 (5 bases). The length of the CDR3 is 13 residues. CDR1 and CDR2 from the germline V gene are MNHEY and SVGAGI. V was trimmed by 10 bases and J by 3 bases, leaving 15 bases between them. CDR3 DNA: TGTGCCACCAGGTGGGGCAGAGACACTGAAGCTTTCTTT. Amino acid sequence: CATRWGRDTEAFF.

The chain recombines TRBV27 with TRBJ2-7, with a weak D call TRBD2 (6 bases). The CDR3 has 18 amino acids. The germline V and J ends were trimmed by 3 bases and 1 base, with 22 bases remaining between them. CDR1 and CDR2 (germline): MNHEY, SMNVEV (reference sequence). Here the CDR3 reads CASSFGYWASGRSYEQYF. For the CDR3, the DNA is TGTGCCAGCAGTTTCGGGTATTGGGCCAGCGGGCGTTCCTACGAGCAGTACTTC.

The chain joins TRBV7-2 to TRBJ2-5; the match to TRBD2 covers 12 bases. Trimming at V came to 0 bases and at J to 4 bases, leaving 3 bases not matched to a gene. This CDR3 region has 16 residues. Per the germline V gene, CDR1 is SGHTA and CDR2 is FQGNSA. DNA for the CDR3: TGTGCCAGCAGCTTAGCGCTAGCGGGAGGGGGAGAGACCCAGTACTTC. It yields the protein CASSLALAGGGETQYF.

The chain recombines TRBV12-5 with TRBJ2-1; 11 bases match TRBD2. Germline CDR1 reads LGHNT; CDR2 reads FRNRAP. CDR3 length: 16 amino acids. The junction had 7 bases not matched to a gene; V was cut back by 3 bases and J by 6 bases. The CDR3 here is CASGLGSGRAGNEQFF. DNA for the CDR3: TGTGCTAGTGGTTTAGGTAGCGGGAGGGCCGGCAATGAGCAGTTCTTC.

The chain is built from TRBV3-1 (or the pseudogene TRBV3-2) and TRBJ1-1; 8 positions agree with TRBD1. Germline V CDR1 and CDR2: LGHDT, YNNKEL (reference sequence). With 5 bases clipped from V and 3 bases from J, the junction kept 8 bases outside the gene matches. This CDR3 is built from 15 residues. The CDR3 DNA follows: TGTGCCAGCAGCATACGGGGACAGGCGCACACTGAAGCTTTCTTT. Residues: CASSIRGQAHTEAFF.

Turning to this clone: A read error may account for a junction end that differs from germline. This chain joins TRBV12-3 or TRBV12-4 and TRBJ1-4; TRBD1 agrees at 9 bases. There are 13 residues in the CDR3. CDR3 in amino acids: CASRQGAKEKLFF. CDR3 DNA: TGTGCCAGCAGACAGGGGGCTAAAGAAAAACTGTTTTTT.

The chain combines TRBV19 with TRBJ2-5; 9 bases line up with TRBD1. With 4 bases clipped from V and 5 bases from J, the junction kept 8 bases outside the gene matches. This CDR3 region has 15 residues. Germline CDR1 and CDR2: LNHDA and SQIVND (reference sequence). The CDR3 DNA follows: TGTGCCAGTAGTAGAGGACAGGGGAGGACGGAGACCCAGTACTTC. Translated, it gives CASSRGQGRTETQYF.

The chain joins TRBV5-1 to TRBJ2-1, with D perhaps assigned TRBD1 or TRBD2 (6 bases each). Per germline, CDR1 SGHRS and CDR2 YFSETQ. V was shortened by 3 bases and J by 9 bases, with 16 bases between the two germline ends. The length of the CDR3 is 14 residues. The CDR3 loop is CASSWVTGGGEQFF. The CDR3 DNA follows: TGCGCCAGCAGCTGGGTGACAGGAGGGGGTGAGCAGTTCTTC.

The gene calls are TRBV7-8 and TRBJ2-7; 7 bases align to TRBD1. The germline gives CDR1 SGHVS, CDR2 FQNEAQ. This CDR3 contains 14 residues. Trimming at V came to 4 bases and at J to 0 bases, leaving 3 bases not matched to a gene. The CDR3 DNA follows: TGTGCCAGCAGCTCCAGGACAGGCTCCTACGAGCAGTACTTC. This codes for CASSSRTGSYEQYF. Supplemented by reference TRBV7-8 and TRBJ2-7, the full variable domain reads GAGVSQSPRYKVAKRGQDVALRCDPISGHVSLFWYQQALGQGPEFLTYFQNEAQLDKSGLPSDRFFAERPEGSVSTLKIQRTQQEDSAVYLCASSSRTGSYEQYFGPGTRLTVT.

The V call is TRBV7-2, the J call TRBJ2-3; tentative D call: TRBD2 (5 bases). This CDR3 region has 16 residues. V lost 3 bases, J lost 4 bases, and 17 bases lay in between. CDR1 is SGHTA and CDR2 is FQGNSA in the germline V gene. CDR3: CASSFTVASLADTQYF. CDR3 DNA: TGTGCCAGCAGCTTTACGGTAGCTAGCTTAGCAGATACGCAGTATTTT.

This clone has just a few counts. The CDR3 coding sequence is TGTGCCAGCAGCCCGGACCCCTCTGGAAACACCATATATTTT. This sequence encodes CASSPDPSGNTIYF. This rearrangement joins TRBV3-1 (or the pseudogene TRBV3-2) to TRBJ1-3; D is unresolved. From germline, CDR1 is LGHDT and CDR2 YNNKEL (reference sequence). The V end was cut by 4 bases, the J end by 0 bases, with 7 bases between. There are 14 residues in the CDR3.

The rearrangement joins TRBV7-2 to TRBJ2-7, with D perhaps matching TRBD1 or TRBD2 (5 bases each). Germline CDR1 reads SGHTA; CDR2 reads FQGNSA. With 1 base removed from V and 7 bases from J, the gap between germline ends came to 17 bases. The CDR3 covers 15 residues. This CDR3 reads CASSLGSRGRLEQYF. CDR3 coding DNA: TGTGCCAGCAGCTTAGGCTCCCGGGGCCGCCTGGAGCAGTACTTC.

The V call is TRBV25-1, the J call TRBJ1-3; D not certain. The CDR3 is 14 amino acids. Germline V gene lookup returns CDR1 MGHDK and CDR2 SYGVNS. V was pared by 2 bases and J by 4 bases, with 9 bases between. CDR3 DNA: TGTGCCAGCAGTGAAAGACACCAAGGAAACACCATATATTTT. Translating gives CASSERHQGNTIYF. The variable domain in full, completed from reference TRBV25-1 and TRBJ1-3, reads EADIYQTPRYLVIGTGKKITLECSQTMGHDKMYWYQQDPGMELHLIHYSYGVNSTEKGDLSSESTVSRIRTEHFPLTLESARPSHTSQYLCASSERHQGNTIYFGEGSWLTVV.

The V and J genes are TRBV6-5 and TRBJ2-4; 11 bases are shared with TRBD2. Germline-derived CDR1 and CDR2 are MNHEY and SVGAGI. J lost 6 bases, V lost 5 bases, and 6 bases had no gene match. The CDR3 has 15 residues. The CDR3: CASSRLAGQSNIQYF. CDR3 sequence (DNA): TGTGCCAGCAGTCGACTAGCGGGACAGTCAAACATTCAGTACTTC.

The chain is built from TRBV3-1 (or the pseudogene TRBV3-2) and TRBJ1-1, with 8 bases aligning to TRBD1. Trimming took 3 bases from V and 1 from J; bases not matched to a gene: 7. This CDR3 has 16 residues. The germline V gene has CDR1 LGHDT and CDR2 YNNKEL (reference sequence). This CDR3 is CASSHWTGKENTEAFF. CDR3 DNA sequence: TGTGCCAGCAGCCACTGGACAGGGAAGGAGAACACTGAAGCTTTCTTT.

The chain couples TRBV6-2 or TRBV6-3 to TRBJ1-1; unclear D gene. The CDR3 has 12 residues. The germline CDR1 and CDR2 sequences are MNHEY and SVGEGT. The V end was cut by 2 bases, the J end by 7 bases, with 8 bases between. CDR3 coding DNA: TGTGCCAGCAGTTACGCCCTGAATGAAGCTTTCTTT. Amino acid sequence: CASSYALNEAFF.

V and J are TRBV9 and TRBJ2-1; TRBD2 matches 10 bases. Germline V gene lookup returns CDR1 SGDLS and CDR2 YYNGEE. This CDR3 is 14 amino acids long. The V and J ends lost 3 bases and 8 bases, in that order; junction bases with no gene match: 5. DNA of the CDR3: TGTGCCAGCAGCGATGGGACTAGCGTTTATGAGCAGTTCTTC. Its translation is CASSDGTSVYEQFF.

In its sample, this clone was seen a few times. The rearrangement uses TRBV10-3 and TRBJ2-3; tentative D call: TRBD2 (6 bases). V was pared by 0 bases and J by 4 bases, with 17 bases between. There are 17 residues in the CDR3. Germline assignment: CDR1 ENHRY and CDR2 SYGVKD. The CDR3 DNA reads TGTGCCATCAGTGAGTCGAGAGGCGGGGTGGGAGCAGATACGCAGTATTTT. The encoded protein is CAISESRGGVGADTQYF.

This chain connects TRBV5-1 to TRBJ1-4; possibly TRBD1 for D (5 bases). The V gene lost 4 bases and the J gene lost 4 bases, with 14 bases spanning the gap. Germline CDR1 reads SGHRS; CDR2 reads YFSETQ. CDR3 length: 15 residues. CDR3 loop: CASSPSGMGNEKLFF. In DNA, the CDR3 is TGCGCCAGCAGCCCCTCAGGGATGGGTAATGAAAAACTGTTTTTT.

The rearrangement joins TRBV19 to TRBJ2-1; 11 bases line up with TRBD2. CDR1 is LNHDA, CDR2 SQIVND, per germline (reference sequence). With V trimmed by 4 bases and J by 3 bases, 14 bases remained unmatched. The CDR3 has 19 amino acids. CDR3 sequence (DNA): TGTGCCAGTAGTAGGGGGTTAACTAGCGGGAGAAGGTTCTACAATGAGCAGTTCTTC. Its translation is CASSRGLTSGRRFYNEQFF.

This clone was seen once. CDR3 residues: CASSQATGGYEQYF. The CDR3 DNA is TGCGCCAGCAGCCAAGCGACAGGGGGATACGAGCAGTACTTC. The chain uses TRBV5-1 and TRBJ2-7; TRBD1 matches at 9 bases. V shed 4 bases, J shed 4 bases, and the junction held 6 bases outside the gene matches. The CDR3 is 14 residues long. CDR1 and CDR2 from the germline V gene are SGHRS and YFSETQ. Together with reference TRBV5-1 and TRBJ2-7, the CDR3 gives the full variable domain: KAGVTQTPRYLIKTRGQQVTLSCSPISGHRSVSWYQQTPGQGLQFLFEYFSETQRNKGNFPGRFSGRQFSNSRSEMNVSTLELGDSALYLCASSQATGGYEQYFGPGTRLTVT.

The chain carries TRBV19 and TRBJ2-7; D is unclear. The germline V and J ends were trimmed by 1 base and 2 bases, with 9 bases remaining between them. Germline V gives CDR1 LNHDA, CDR2 SQIVND (reference sequence). The CDR3 consists of 14 residues. CDR3 sequence: CASSIAGGTYEQYF. The CDR3 DNA sequence: TGTGCCAGTAGTATAGCCGGCGGAACCTACGAGCAGTACTTC.

This rearrangement joins TRBV3-1 (or the pseudogene TRBV3-2) to TRBJ2-3, with TRBD1 as a possible D gene (5 bases). Trimming shortened V by 0 bases and J by 14 bases, and 18 bases separated the two germline ends. Germline V CDR1 and CDR2: LGHDT, YNNKEL (reference sequence). The CDR3 has 14 amino acids. The chain's CDR3 is CASSQDNLAMGPYF. CDR3 bases: TGTGCCAGCAGCCAAGATAATCTCGCCATGGGGCCGTATTTT.